This T cell receptor (beta chain) emerged from a study of T cells in localized non-small cell lung cancer. Findings of the study overall: Across samples, adjacent lung featured a median roughly 50 of the top 100 tumor clones. One tumor region alone was sequenced, and heterogeneity therefore remains possible.

The CDR3 loop spans 13 amino acids. Germline CDR1 is SQVTM and CDR2 is ANQGSEA. Trimming left V 7 bases short and J 5 bases short, with 18 bases between. Of note for this clone: Its antigen is as yet unknown.

TCRdb keeps only in-frame clones here, not all; method: immunoSEQ multiplex PCR. Altogether fewer than 25,000 clones are present, 86% being singletons, with the ten largest covering more than 0.95%. The sequences come from peripheral blood, collected before any cancer treatment. The genes are TRBV29-1 and TRBJ2-7; the D gene could be TRBD1 or TRBD2 (5 bases each). The receptor comes from a woman aged 35-75 years with stage I lung adenocarcinoma. The CDR3 DNA sequence: TGCAGCGCCGGGGACGCAAAACGCCACGAGCAGTACTTC. Translation: CSAGDAKRHEQYF.